The 31 T cell receptor beta chains reported below all come from one sample, sequenced in a study of blood T cell repertoires in COVID-19. The assay was immunoSEQ multiplex PCR, and TCRdb's table has in-frame clones only and misses some. In the table there are approximately 170,000 clones, approximately 81% of which are singletons. The sequencing sample was made of peripheral blood. These receptors originate from a woman aged 70-85 years with COVID-19, enrolled during active disease.

A note on this clone: The sample holds other DNA sequences that translate to the same CDR3. The chain couples TRBV24-1 to TRBJ1-5; a weak D match, TRBD1 (5 bases). The germline V gene encodes CDR1 KGHDR and CDR2 SFDVKD. Trimming took 4 bases from V and 7 from J, leaving 7 bases between them. The CDR3 covers 12 residues. CDR3 sequence: CATSDPGQPQHF. For the CDR3, the DNA is TGTGCCACCAGTGACCCAGGGCAGCCCCAGCATTTT.

The chain recombines TRBV5-1 with TRBJ1-2, with no clear D. This CDR3 comprises 15 residues. Trimming shortened V by 0 bases and J by 8 bases, and 17 bases separated the two germline ends. CDR1 is SGHRS and CDR2 is YFSETQ in the germline V gene. CDR3 protein: CASSLDPARSGGYTF. CDR3 in DNA: TGCGCCAGCAGCTTGGACCCAGCAAGATCGGGGGGCTACACCTTC.

This clone has a handful of counts. The chain joins TRBV7-2 to TRBJ1-1; D perhaps matches TRBD1 (5 bases). Germline CDR1 SGHTA, CDR2 FQGNSA. V dropped 5 bases and J dropped 5 bases, with 21 bases sitting between them. The CDR3 covers 16 residues. The CDR3 bases are TGTGCCAGCAGCAAGAATGGCGGGACTGGAAGGACTGAAGCTTTCTTT. This codes for CASSKNGGTGRTEAFF.

The chain employs TRBV5-4 and TRBJ2-6; tentative D call: TRBD1 (6 bases). Trimming took 1 base from V and 6 from J, leaving 11 bases between them. This CDR3 has 15 residues. The germline CDR1 and CDR2 sequences are SGHNT and YYREEE (reference sequence). The CDR3 DNA reads TGTGCCAGCAGCTTGTCTCAGGGGACGGCCAACGTCCTGACTTTC. It encodes CASSLSQGTANVLTF.

The chain recombines TRBV18 with TRBJ1-5; 7 bases agree with TRBD1. Germline-derived CDR1 and CDR2 are KGHSH and LQKENI. V gave up 3 bases and J gave up 3 bases; unmatched junction bases: 2. The CDR3 sequence is 14 residues long. Here the CDR3 DNA reads TGTGCCAGCTCACCGGGACAGCTCAATCAGCCCCAGCATTTT. Its protein is CASSPGQLNQPQHF.

The rearrangement links TRBV10-1 to TRBJ2-7; possibly TRBD1 for D (6 bases). V lost 10 bases and J 4 bases, leaving 29 bases between the germline ends. Germline CDR1 reads WNHNN; CDR2 reads SYGVQD (reference sequence). This CDR3 contains 17 residues. CDR3 region: CATLTADDRFLPYEQYF. DNA for the CDR3: TGCGCCACCCTGACTGCCGACGACAGGTTCTTACCATACGAGCAGTACTTC.

This clone appeared a single time. The chain uses TRBV7-8 and TRBJ2-7; maybe TRBD1 (5 bases). The length of the CDR3 is 12 residues. Germline CDR1 reads SGHVS; CDR2 reads FQNEAQ. V was shortened by 1 base and J by 6 bases, with 7 bases between the two germline ends. CDR3 sequence reads: CASSLDQGEQYF. The CDR3 DNA reads TGTGCCAGCAGCTTAGATCAGGGCGAGCAGTACTTC.

The table lists this clone with a count of one. The genes are TRBV4-1 and TRBJ2-1; 9 bases align to TRBD2. From germline, CDR1 is MGHRA and CDR2 YSYEKL. Unmatched junction bases numbered 9, after V lost 4 bases and J lost 5 bases. The CDR3 is 16 residues long. CDR3 amino acids: CASSPRSSGRNNEQFF. DNA for the CDR3: TGCGCCAGCAGCCCCCGTAGTAGCGGGAGAAACAATGAGCAGTTCTTC.

The chain links TRBV9 to TRBJ1-6; weak D call: TRBD1 (6 bases). Germline CDR1 is SGDLS and CDR2 is YYNGEE. The CDR3 contains 17 residues. V gave up 4 bases and J gave up 7 bases, with 21 bases separating them. The CDR3 loop is CASSSFQSGTRNSPLHF. In DNA form, the CDR3 reads TGTGCCAGCAGCTCATTCCAATCCGGGACAAGGAATTCACCCCTCCACTTT.

This chain connects TRBV7-9 to TRBJ2-1, with 7 bases that match TRBD2. The CDR3 length is 16 residues. The germline CDR1 and CDR2 sequences are SEHNR and FQNEAQ (reference sequence). The ends lost 6 bases at V and 1 base at J; junction bases unmatched: 9. The CDR3 DNA sequence: TGTGCCAGCAGACTCACTAGCGACTTTTCCTACAATGAGCAGTTCTTC. Residues: CASRLTSDFSYNEQFF. Full variable domain (rest looked up from reference TRBV7-9 and TRBJ2-1): DTGVSQNPRHKITKRGQNVTFRCDPISEHNRLYWYRQTLGQGPEFLTYFQNEAQLEKSRLLSDRFSAERPKGSFSTLEIQRTEQGDSAMYLCASRLTSDFSYNEQFFGPGTRLTVL.

The gene calls are TRBV28 and TRBJ1-1; the D gene is possibly TRBD1 (5 bases). The ends were cut back, 5 bases at V and 4 bases at J, with 17 bases in the middle. Germline V gene data show CDR1 as MDHEN and CDR2 as SYDVKM. CDR3 size: 15 residues. In DNA, the CDR3 is TGTGCCAGCAGTCCCCCAGGGAGGGATGGCACTGAAGCTTTCTTT. It specifies CASSPPGRDGTEAFF.

A note on this clone: Other DNA sequences in the sample encode the same CDR3. The rearrangement links TRBV30 to TRBJ1-1, with TRBD1 matching 7 bases. Germline lookup yields CDR1 GTSNPN and CDR2 SVGIG (reference sequence). After removal of 2 bases from V and 4 bases from J, the junction contained 1 base not matched to a gene. The CDR3 sequence is 12 residues long. The DNA of the CDR3 is TGTGCCTGGAGTCCAGGGGGCACTGAAGCTTTCTTT. The encoded protein is CAWSPGGTEAFF.

The gene calls are TRBV27 and TRBJ1-2; 8 bases are shared with TRBD1. Germline V gives CDR1 MNHEY, CDR2 SMNVEV (reference sequence). The CDR3 covers 14 residues. The junction had 6 bases not matched to a gene; V was cut back by 5 bases and J by 4 bases. As DNA, the CDR3 is TGTGCCAGCAGTCCGACCACAGGGGGCTATGGCTACACCTTC. Its translation: CASSPTTGGYGYTF.

CDR3 in DNA: TGTGCCAGCATGGCCCTAGGACAGGGGAGGGAGACCCAGTACTTC. Protein product: CASMALGQGRETQYF. The J gene is TRBJ2-5, the V gene TRBV28, with 9 bases lining up with TRBD1. Germline-derived CDR1 and CDR2 are MDHEN and SYDVKM. The CDR3 runs 15 residues. V lost 7 bases to trimming and J lost 5 bases; unmatched junction nucleotides: 11.

This chain joins TRBV13 and TRBJ2-4; 7 bases are a match to TRBD1. Germline values: CDR1 PRHDT, CDR2 FYEKMQ (reference sequence). After removal of 5 bases from V and 5 bases from J, the junction contained 9 bases not matched to a gene. CDR3 length: 15 residues. CDR3 nucleotides: TGTGCCAGCAGCCTTACAGGGGTGGGGCAAAACATTCAGTACTTC. Residues: CASSLTGVGQNIQYF.

This clone turned up a few times. This chain connects TRBV18 to TRBJ2-2, with D tentatively TRBD2 (7 bases). This CDR3 spans 17 amino acids. V lost 3 bases, J lost 0 bases, and 14 bases lay in between. CDR1 is KGHSH and CDR2 is LQKENI in the germline V gene. CDR3 residues: CASSPAGGPSNTGELFF. In nucleotides, the CDR3 is TGTGCCAGCTCACCGGCCGGGGGGCCCTCGAACACCGGGGAGCTGTTTTTT. The full variable domain, with the rest looked up from reference TRBV18 and TRBJ2-2, is NAGVMQNPRHLVRRRGQEARLRCSPMKGHSHVYWYRQLPEEGLKFMVYLQKENIIDESGMPKERFSAEFPKEGPSILRIQQVVRGDSAAYFCASSPAGGPSNTGELFFGEGSRLTVL.

This clone was detected a few times. For the CDR3, the DNA is TGTGCCAGCAGCTCCGTGAGACAGGGGGTGACCTCCTACGAGCAGTACTTC. Protein: CASSSVRQGVTSYEQYF. This chain links TRBV5-6 with TRBJ2-7; 9 nucleotides match TRBD1. The J segment lost 0 bases and the V segment lost 3 bases, leaving 10 bases of the junction unmatched. CDR1 is SGHDT and CDR2 is YYEEEE in the germline V gene. The CDR3 runs 17 residues.

The chain combines TRBV28 with TRBJ1-5; D is unresolved. Trimming left V 4 bases short and J 7 bases short, with 14 bases between. Germline values: CDR1 MDHEN, CDR2 SYDVKM. The CDR3 spans 14 residues. The DNA of the CDR3 is TGTGCCAGCAGTTGGGGAACCGCGGGGCAGCCCCAGCATTTT. Encoded protein: CASSWGTAGQPQHF.

V gene TRBV7-9 combines with J gene TRBJ2-1; 7 bases are shared with TRBD2. Unmatched junction bases numbered 15, after V lost 1 base and J lost 12 bases. From germline, CDR1 is SEHNR and CDR2 FQNEAQ (reference sequence). This CDR3 region has 16 residues. This CDR3 is CASSLERGTTHGGQFF. The CDR3 nucleotides read TGTGCCAGCAGCTTAGAACGCGGGACTACCCACGGGGGGCAGTTCTTC.

This chain joins TRBV28 and TRBJ1-5; D gene unclear. The CDR3 length is 16 residues. Trimming left V 3 bases short and J 5 bases short, with 17 bases between. Germline values: CDR1 MDHEN, CDR2 SYDVKM. The CDR3 loop reads CASSFSYLLGDQPQHF. The CDR3 DNA reads as TGTGCCAGCAGTTTCTCCTACCTTCTTGGAGATCAGCCCCAGCATTTT. Filled out from reference TRBV28 and TRBJ1-5, the complete variable domain reads DVKVTQSSRYLVKRTGEKVFLECVQDMDHENMFWYRQDPGLGLRLIYFSYDVKMKEKGDIPEGYSVSREKKERFSLILESASTNQTSMYLCASSFSYLLGDQPQHFGDGTRLSIL.

The gene calls are TRBV10-3 and TRBJ1-2; D ambiguous. The CDR3 totals 11 residues. The V end was cut by 4 bases, the J end by 8 bases, with 8 bases between. Looked up from germline, CDR1 is ENHRY and CDR2 is SYGVKD. CDR3 sequence reads: CAISGGGGYTF. The CDR3 nucleotides read TGTGCCATCAGTGGGGGAGGAGGCTACACCTTC.

The gene calls are TRBV7-2 and TRBJ1-1, with 7 bases aligning to TRBD1. The CDR3 runs to 13 residues. After removal of 5 bases from V and 6 bases from J, the junction contained 6 bases not matched to a gene. Per the germline V gene, CDR1 is SGHTA and CDR2 is FQGNSA. DNA of the CDR3: TGTGCCAGCAGCGTCACAGGGGCCGCTGAAGCTTTCTTT. Protein sequence: CASSVTGAAEAFF.

The rearrangement joins TRBV29-1 to TRBJ1-1, with TRBD1 as a possible D gene (5 bases). V was clipped by 7 bases and J by 7 bases, with 16 bases between them. Germline V gives CDR1 SQVTM, CDR2 ANQGSEA. The CDR3 is made up of 12 amino acids. CDR3 nucleotide sequence: TGCAGCGCCGACGTGGGGACTGGTGAAGCTTTCTTT. Protein product: CSADVGTGEAFF.

V gene TRBV24-1 combines with J gene TRBJ2-3; 7 bases match TRBD1. The CDR3 totals 16 residues. Germline CDR1 KGHDR, CDR2 SFDVKD. V lost 6 bases and J lost 0; bases outside the gene matches: 8. The CDR3 is CATSPSGTASTDTQYF. The CDR3, as DNA: TGTGCCACCAGTCCCTCCGGGACAGCTAGCACAGATACGCAGTATTTT.

The gene calls are TRBV9 and TRBJ2-6, with D perhaps matching TRBD1 (6 bases). There are 17 residues in the CDR3. In germline, CDR1 is SGDLS, CDR2 YYNGEE. V lost 4 bases and J 2 bases, leaving 16 bases between the germline ends. The CDR3 is CASSSPRGGTGANVLTF. The CDR3 nucleotides are TGTGCCAGCAGCTCCCCCCGAGGGGGAACTGGGGCCAACGTCCTGACTTTC. Supplemented by reference TRBV9 and TRBJ2-6, the full variable domain reads DSGVTQTPKHLITATGQRVTLRCSPRSGDLSVYWYQQSLDQGLQFLIQYYNGEERAKGNILERFSAQQFPDLHSELNLSSLELGDSALYFCASSSPRGGTGANVLTFGAGSRLTVL.

CDR3: CASRLDSPRQPQHF. The CDR3 nucleotides read TGTGCCAGCAGGTTGGACAGCCCGAGGCAGCCCCAGCATTTT. The gene calls are TRBV6-5 and TRBJ1-5; a possible D gene is TRBD1 (6 bases). The V gene lost 6 bases and the J gene lost 7 bases, with 16 bases spanning the gap. The CDR3 extends over 14 amino acids. In germline, CDR1 is MNHEY, CDR2 SVGAGI.

V and J are TRBV28 and TRBJ1-4; D unclear. V lost 5 bases, J lost 6 bases, and 7 bases lay in between. Per germline, CDR1 MDHEN and CDR2 SYDVKM. This CDR3 is 12 amino acids long. The CDR3, as DNA: TGTGCCAGCAGTCCTCAGGATGAAAAACTGTTTTTT. The encoded protein is CASSPQDEKLFF.

V and J are TRBV28 and TRBJ1-1; tentatively, D is TRBD1 (5 bases). The length of the CDR3 is 15 residues. Trimming stripped 7 bases from V and 3 bases from J, with 18 bases between. Germline assignment: CDR1 MDHEN and CDR2 SYDVKM. This CDR3 reads CASITRRGIYTEAFF. The CDR3 DNA is TGTGCCAGCATCACTCGAAGGGGAATCTACACTGAAGCTTTCTTT.

This chain links TRBV21-1 with TRBJ2-1; the DNA was not compared with TRBD1, the D call given in the table. TRBV21-1 is a documented pseudogene. The CDR3 loop spans 9 amino acids. CDR3 in DNA: TGTGCCAGCAGCACAAAGCAGTTCTTC. Amino acid sequence: CASSTKQFF.

This clone appeared a few times. Other DNA variants within this sample encode the same CDR3. The chain is built from TRBV5-1 and TRBJ1-1; D remains ambiguous. This CDR3 comprises 15 residues. Germline lookup yields CDR1 SGHRS and CDR2 YFSETQ. V was pared by 0 bases and J by 1 base, with 10 bases between. Here the CDR3 DNA reads TGCGCCAGCAGCTTGGCCGGCACGGGGAACACTGAAGCTTTCTTT. It is translated as CASSLAGTGNTEAFF.

This clone was found once. CDR3 sequence reads: CASSLTGDDQPQHF. In DNA form, the CDR3 reads TGTGCCAGCAGCCTAACAGGGGACGATCAGCCCCAGCATTTT. This chain joins TRBV3-1 (or the pseudogene TRBV3-2) and TRBJ1-5; 7 bases are shared with TRBD1. CDR1 and CDR2 (germline): LGHDT, YNNKEL (reference sequence). CDR3 length: 14 residues. Trimming took 4 bases from V and 5 from J; bases not matched to a gene: 5.